This T cell receptor (beta chain) was identified during a study of monozygotic twins with inflammatory bowel disease. From the 5' RACE reads, TCRdb lists one entry per CDR3 protein and no DNA. The table counts approximately 340,000 distinct CDR3 sequences; 2% to 2.5% lies in the top ten. The length of the CDR3 is 15 residues. CDR1 is SGHRS, CDR2 YFSETQ, per germline. Sequencing was performed on blood. The receptor was derived from a human donor with ulcerative colitis or Crohn's disease, or a healthy co-twin of an affected twin (not recorded which). The chain links TRBV5-1 to TRBJ2-1; TCRdb returns TRBD2, unconfirmable since there is no DNA. This chain's CDR3 is CASSFTGTSYNEQFF. The full variable domain, completed using reference TRBV5-1 and TRBJ2-1, is KAGVTQTPRYLIKTRGQQVTLSCSPISGHRSVSWYQQTPGQGLQFLFEYFSETQRNKGNFPGRFSGRQFSNSRSEMNVSTLELGDSALYLCASSFTGTSYNEQFFGPGTRLTVL.